This T cell receptor (beta chain) is from a study of blood T cells in healthy people across ages. Combining a sample-barcoded 5' primer with a J-beta primer mix, a second PCR ran for roughly 7 to 12 cycles. Each CDR3 protein is one row after TCRdb ran MiXCR on the 5' RACE reads. The sample includes about 780,000 distinct CDR3 sequences, under 80% of them seen just once. Germline CDR1 and CDR2: SGHTA and FQGNSA. The CDR3 spans 15 residues. J is TRBJ2-5 and V is TRBV7-2; TRBD1 might be the D (5 bases). The J call may be faulty, since TRBJ2-7 better matches the DNA end. Sequencing used blood. This receptor was obtained from a man aged 25 to 40 in good health. The CDR3 reads CASSCARTRGYEQYF. The CDR3 nucleotides read TGTGCCAGCAGCTGCGCTCGGACAAGGGGCTACGAGCAGTACTTC.